These 21 T cell receptor beta chains came from one sample sequenced in a study of T cell responses to AZD1222 COVID-19 vaccine. The repertoire was sequenced with immunoSEQ multiplex PCR; TCRdb's copy has only in-frame clones and lacks some. Seen here are fewer than 120,000 clones, around 93% observed once, and the top ten hold 7.5% to 9%. The specimen comprised peripheral blood, sampled on day 0 of AZD1222 vaccination. The source is an adult in good health.

This clone came up once. The rearrangement joins TRBV5-1 to TRBJ1-1; TRBD1 matches 7 bases. CDR1 is SGHRS, CDR2 YFSETQ, per germline. The CDR3 is made up of 13 amino acids. V dropped 4 bases and J dropped 6; count of bases not matched to a gene: 6. CDR3 coding DNA: TGCGCCAGCAGCCCAGGGGGAGGCTCTGAAGCTTTCTTT. Translating it yields CASSPGGGSEAFF.

The chain employs TRBV27 and TRBJ1-6; no definite D call. Trimming shortened V by 7 bases and J by 5 bases, and 15 bases separated the two germline ends. This CDR3 has 15 amino acids. Germline V CDR1 and CDR2: MNHEY, SMNVEV (reference sequence). This chain's CDR3 is CASTGAAANNSPLHF. The CDR3 DNA reads TGTGCCAGCACGGGTGCGGCAGCTAATAATTCACCCCTCCACTTT.

The chain recombines TRBV19 with TRBJ2-6; no firm D call. This CDR3 has 14 residues. Trimming removed 6 bases from V and 0 bases from J, with 6 bases in between. Germline V gene sequence: CDR1 LNHDA, CDR2 SQIVND (reference sequence). This CDR3 is CASRSPSGANVLTF. CDR3 nucleotide sequence: TGTGCCAGTAGAAGCCCCTCTGGGGCCAACGTCCTGACTTTC.

This chain joins TRBV27 and TRBJ1-2; 9 bases agree with TRBD1. This CDR3 is built from 16 residues. Per germline, CDR1 MNHEY and CDR2 SMNVEV (reference sequence). V dropped 2 bases and J dropped 7; count of bases not matched to a gene: 11. The CDR3 DNA is TGTGCCAGCAGTTTAGTAACTAGGACAGGGGATGTTGGCTACACCTTC. Translation gives CASSLVTRTGDVGYTF.

The CDR3 sequence is CASSIGQILNTEAFF. CDR3 nucleotides: TGTGCCAGTAGTATAGGACAGATTCTTAACACTGAAGCTTTCTTT. This chain uses TRBV19 with TRBJ1-1, with TRBD1 as a possible D gene (5 bases). The germline gives CDR1 LNHDA, CDR2 SQIVND (reference sequence). The CDR3 runs 15 residues. The ends were cut back, 1 base at V and 2 bases at J, with 11 bases in the middle.

This chain joins TRBV6-6 and TRBJ1-5; no definite D call. V was cut by 7 bases and J by 2 bases, with 15 bases left in between. Germline V gene lookup returns CDR1 MNHNY and CDR2 SVGAGI (reference sequence). This CDR3 contains 15 residues. CDR3 sequence: CASTFGQHGNQPQHF. The CDR3 bases are TGTGCCAGCACTTTTGGGCAACATGGCAATCAGCCCCAGCATTTT.

About this clone: The same CDR3 also results from other DNA sequences found in this sample. The chain uses TRBV19 and TRBJ2-3; D gene ambiguous. CDR1 and CDR2 (germline): LNHDA, SQIVND (reference sequence). V shed 3 bases and J shed 1 base, with 2 bases lying between them. The CDR3 runs 12 residues. The CDR3 sequence: CASSMGTDTQYF. The DNA of the CDR3 is TGTGCCAGTAGTATGGGCACAGATACGCAGTATTTT.

Here the CDR3 reads CASSRKQGDTEAFF. The DNA for the CDR3 is TGTGCCAGTAGCAGAAAACAGGGGGACACTGAAGCTTTCTTT. The rearrangement uses TRBV19 and TRBJ1-1; TRBD1 agrees at 8 bases. The CDR3 extends over 14 amino acids. Germline assignment: CDR1 LNHDA and CDR2 SQIVND (reference sequence). V dropped 6 bases and J dropped 3; count of bases not matched to a gene: 6.

V and J are TRBV5-4 and TRBJ2-5; unclear D gene. Trimming took 0 bases from V and 5 from J, leaving 11 bases between them. CDR3 size: 14 residues. In germline, CDR1 is SGHNT, CDR2 YYREEE (reference sequence). The CDR3 DNA reads as TGTGCCAGCAGCTTGGCACTCGAAGGGGAGACCCAGTACTTC. Residues: CASSLALEGETQYF.

The chain links TRBV5-6 to TRBJ2-3; D is uncertain. CDR1 and CDR2 from the germline V gene are SGHDT and YYEEEE. The V gene lost 3 bases and the J gene lost 5 bases, with 7 bases spanning the gap. This CDR3 contains 12 residues. This CDR3 reads CASSSHIDTQYF. CDR3 DNA: TGTGCCAGCAGCTCCCACATAGATACGCAGTATTTT.

The chain carries TRBV19 and TRBJ1-5; D may be TRBD1 (5 bases). The ends were cut back, 3 bases at V and 5 bases at J, with 17 bases in the middle. The CDR3 consists of 16 residues. Germline CDR1 reads LNHDA; CDR2 reads SQIVND (reference sequence). The CDR3 region is CASSMAQGPPDQPQHF. The DNA of the CDR3 is TGTGCCAGTAGTATGGCCCAGGGACCCCCAGATCAGCCCCAGCATTTT.

The V call is TRBV25-1, the J call TRBJ2-1; the match to TRBD1 covers 9 bases. The CDR3 is made up of 15 amino acids. The germline gives CDR1 MGHDK, CDR2 SYGVNS. The J segment lost 8 bases and the V segment lost 0 bases, leaving 5 bases of the junction unmatched. The CDR3 loop is CASSEYGTGYHEQFF. The CDR3 DNA sequence: TGTGCCAGCAGTGAATATGGGACAGGGTACCATGAGCAGTTCTTC.

The chain employs TRBV7-8 and TRBJ2-4; D uncertain. Germline V gene sequence: CDR1 SGHVS, CDR2 FQNEAQ. The CDR3 extends over 18 amino acids. V lost 0 bases, J lost 5 bases, and 20 bases lay in between. CDR3 bases: TGTGCCAGCAGCTTAGCGCAAGGATTTGGGCAATATCAAAACATTCAGTACTTC. Its translation is CASSLAQGFGQYQNIQYF. Filled out from reference TRBV7-8 and TRBJ2-4, the complete variable domain reads GAGVSQSPRYKVAKRGQDVALRCDPISGHVSLFWYQQALGQGPEFLTYFQNEAQLDKSGLPSDRFFAERPEGSVSTLKIQRTQQEDSAVYLCASSLAQGFGQYQNIQYFGAGTRLSVL.

The chain joins TRBV20-1 to TRBJ2-7; D perhaps matches TRBD1 (5 bases). The germline V and J ends were trimmed by 5 bases and 3 bases, with 8 bases remaining between them. This CDR3 has 11 amino acids. Germline CDR1 is DFQATT and CDR2 is SNEGSKA (reference sequence). CDR3 sequence reads: CSALTGYEQYF. DNA for the CDR3: TGCAGTGCTCTCACAGGCTACGAGCAGTACTTC.

The chain recombines TRBV28 with TRBJ2-3; a possible D gene is TRBD1 (6 bases). The length of the CDR3 is 14 residues. V lost 1 base and J lost 5, with 10 bases in between. CDR1 and CDR2 from the germline V gene are MDHEN and SYDVKM. CDR3 DNA: TGTGCCAGCAGTTTATTCCAGGGGAGAGATACGCAGTATTTT. It codes for CASSLFQGRDTQYF.

This chain joins TRBV5-1 and TRBJ2-2; weak D call: TRBD2 (7 bases). Per the germline V gene, CDR1 is SGHRS and CDR2 is YFSETQ. CDR3 length: 15 residues. The germline V and J ends were trimmed by 4 bases and 3 bases, with 13 bases remaining between them. The CDR3 loop is CASSEQGGDTGELFF. The CDR3 DNA reads TGCGCCAGCAGCGAACAGGGAGGGGACACCGGGGAGCTGTTTTTT.

The chain couples TRBV7-9 to TRBJ1-1, with 8 bases matching TRBD1. The CDR3 covers 12 residues. Germline V gene lookup returns CDR1 SEHNR and CDR2 FQNEAQ (reference sequence). Trimming cost V 8 bases and J 5 bases; bases outside gene matches: 4. CDR3 in amino acids: CASSGQDTEAFF. The CDR3 coding sequence is TGTGCCAGCTCGGGACAGGATACTGAAGCTTTCTTT.

The V and J genes are TRBV19 and TRBJ1-2; no clear D. Between the trimmed V and J ends, which lost 4 bases and 2 bases, there was a span of 8 bases. This CDR3 is 13 amino acids long. The germline CDR1 and CDR2 sequences are LNHDA and SQIVND (reference sequence). The CDR3 nucleotides read TGTGCCAGTAGTAGGCAGGTCAACTATGGCTACACCTTC. Translating it yields CASSRQVNYGYTF. Full variable domain (outside the CDR3, taken from reference TRBV19 and TRBJ1-2): DGGITQSPKYLFRKEGQNVTLSCEQNLNHDAMYWYRQDPGQGLRLIYYSQIVNDFQKGDIAEGYSVSREKKESFPLTVTSAQKNPTAFYLCASSRQVNYGYTFGSGTRLTVV.

The gene calls are TRBV18 and TRBJ2-3, with D possibly matching TRBD2 (7 bases). V was shortened by 10 bases and J by 2 bases, with 25 bases between the two germline ends. The CDR3 extends over 17 amino acids. Germline CDR1 is KGHSH and CDR2 is LQKENI. CDR3 region: CATSPPAGRGPTDTQYF. In DNA, the CDR3 is TGTGCCACTTCACCGCCAGCCGGGCGGGGGCCCACAGATACGCAGTATTTT.

J is TRBJ1-2 and V is TRBV6-5; D is possibly TRBD1 (5 bases). This CDR3 region has 14 residues. V was pared by 4 bases and J by 2 bases, with 11 bases between. Looked up from germline, CDR1 is MNHEY and CDR2 is SVGAGI. The CDR3 loop reads CASSSQGENYGYTF. CDR3 coding DNA: TGTGCCAGCAGTTCCCAGGGAGAGAACTATGGCTACACCTTC.

This rearrangement joins TRBV11-3 to TRBJ2-7; the D gene is possibly TRBD1 (6 bases). Trimming stripped 5 bases from V and 2 bases from J, with 13 bases between. Germline lookup yields CDR1 SGHNT and CDR2 YENEEA. The CDR3 sequence is 14 residues long. The chain's CDR3 is CASSHQGHPYEQYF. In DNA form, the CDR3 reads TGTGCCAGCAGCCACCAGGGACACCCCTACGAGCAGTACTTC.